The 9 T cell receptor beta chains below all came from one sample that was sequenced in a study of shared clonotypes between healthy human individuals. Positively selected for CCR7, the CD45RO-negative cells used as naive CD8 cells excluded terminally differentiated effector memory CD45RA+ cells. Sequencing used immunoSEQ multiplex PCR; TCRdb keeps in-frame clones, though not all of them. The sample shows 550,000 to 750,000 clones, roughly nine tenths of them seen only once. Sequencing was carried out using naive CD8+ T cells sorted from blood. The receptors derive from a man aged 25 to 45 in good health.

The gene calls are TRBV28 and TRBJ1-2; TRBD1 aligns across 7 bases. Germline V gene sequence: CDR1 MDHEN, CDR2 SYDVKM. Trimming at V came to 5 bases and at J to 5 bases, leaving 14 bases not matched to a gene. The CDR3 totals 16 residues. The CDR3 reads CASSPPRTGSRYGYTF. The DNA for the CDR3 is TGTGCCAGCAGTCCCCCTCGGACAGGAAGTCGGTATGGCTACACCTTC.

Details on this clone: At the DNA level, this CDR3 is encoded by other sequences in the same sample as well. This chain links TRBV9 with TRBJ1-3, with D hard to call. This CDR3 spans 14 amino acids. V gave up 0 bases and J gave up 2 bases, with 6 bases separating them. Per germline, CDR1 SGDLS and CDR2 YYNGEE. As DNA, the CDR3 is TGTGCCAGCAGCGTAGTCGGGACTGGAAACACCATATATTTT. This gives the protein CASSVVGTGNTIYF.

The chain uses TRBV7-9 and TRBJ1-3, with D possibly TRBD1 on 5 matching bases. This CDR3 has 17 amino acids. V was shortened by 5 bases and J by 0 bases, with 17 bases between the two germline ends. From germline, CDR1 is SEHNR and CDR2 FQNEAQ (reference sequence). The CDR3 DNA reads TGTGCCAGCAGCCCCTCCCGCAGGGCTTTCTCTGGAAACACCATATATTTT. Its translation: CASSPSRRAFSGNTIYF.

This clone was recorded a few times. The CDR3 region is CASRGDDRDEQYF. The CDR3 DNA reads as TGTGCCAGCAGGGGAGACGACAGGGACGAGCAGTACTTC. The V and J genes are TRBV2 and TRBJ2-7, with TRBD1 matching over 7 bases. From germline, CDR1 is SNHLY and CDR2 FYNNEI. The CDR3 covers 13 residues. J gave up 5 bases and V 6 bases, and 7 bases lay outside the gene matches.

The chain combines TRBV5-1 with TRBJ2-5, with 7 bases that match TRBD1. The CDR3 runs 15 residues. The germline CDR1 and CDR2 sequences are SGHRS and YFSETQ. J lost 5 bases, V lost 0 bases, and 7 bases had no gene match. CDR3 region: CASSLGQGGGETQYF. CDR3 DNA: TGCGCCAGCAGCTTGGGACAGGGCGGCGGGGAGACCCAGTACTTC.

This sequence joins TRBV29-1 and TRBJ2-1; 8 positions match TRBD2. The CDR3 consists of 12 residues. The germline CDR1 and CDR2 sequences are SQVTM and ANQGSEA. V was pared by 5 bases and J by 10 bases, with 7 bases of the junction left unmatched. The DNA of the CDR3 is TGCAGCGTTCCGGGACTAGTCGGCGAGCAGTTCTTC. Its translation is CSVPGLVGEQFF.

This chain joins TRBV19 and TRBJ2-1; 7 positions match TRBD2. Trimming removed 8 bases from V and 4 bases from J; junction bases left unmatched: 5. Germline V gene lookup returns CDR1 LNHDA and CDR2 SQIVND (reference sequence). The CDR3 spans 13 residues. CDR3 DNA: TGTGCCAGTCGTACGGGGGGTTACAATGAGCAGTTCTTC. Translating gives CASRTGGYNEQFF.

The rearrangement links TRBV15 to TRBJ2-1, with a tentative D call TRBD2 (6 bases). The CDR3 totals 16 residues. Trimming removed 1 base from V and 6 bases from J, with 16 bases in between. Germline V lookup: CDR1 LNHNV, CDR2 YYDKDF (reference sequence). The chain's CDR3 is CATSRVGGEGANEQFF. The CDR3 bases are TGTGCCACCAGCAGAGTCGGGGGAGAAGGGGCCAATGAGCAGTTCTTC.

The rearrangement joins TRBV11-2 to TRBJ1-1, with D possibly matching TRBD1 (6 bases). This CDR3 contains 18 residues. V was pared by 5 bases and J by 4 bases, with 26 bases between. CDR1 is SGHAT, CDR2 FQNNGV, per germline. In nucleotides, the CDR3 is TGTGCCAGCAGCCCTTCGACAGGATTGATACGAACGAGCACTGAAGCTTTCTTT. Translation: CASSPSTGLIRTSTEAFF. Looking up the rest from reference TRBV11-2 and TRBJ1-1 gives the full variable domain: EAGVAQSPRYKIIEKRQSVAFWCNPISGHATLYWYQQILGQGPKLLIQFQNNGVVDDSQLPKDRFSAERLKGVDSTLKIQPAKLEDSAVYLCASSPSTGLIRTSTEAFFGQGTRLTVV.